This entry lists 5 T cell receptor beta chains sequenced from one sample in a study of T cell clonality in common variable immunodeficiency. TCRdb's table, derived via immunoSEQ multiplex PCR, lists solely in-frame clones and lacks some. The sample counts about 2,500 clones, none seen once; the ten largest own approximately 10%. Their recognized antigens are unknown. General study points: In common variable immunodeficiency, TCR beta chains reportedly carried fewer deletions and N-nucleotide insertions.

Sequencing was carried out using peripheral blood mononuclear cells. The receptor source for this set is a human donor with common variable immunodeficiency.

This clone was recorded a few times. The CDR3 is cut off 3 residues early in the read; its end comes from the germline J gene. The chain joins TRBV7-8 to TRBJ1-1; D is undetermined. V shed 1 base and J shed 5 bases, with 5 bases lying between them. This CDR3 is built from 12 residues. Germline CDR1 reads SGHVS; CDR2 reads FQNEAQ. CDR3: CASSLVLTEAFF. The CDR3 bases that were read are TGTGCCAGCAGCTTAGTCCTAACTGAA.

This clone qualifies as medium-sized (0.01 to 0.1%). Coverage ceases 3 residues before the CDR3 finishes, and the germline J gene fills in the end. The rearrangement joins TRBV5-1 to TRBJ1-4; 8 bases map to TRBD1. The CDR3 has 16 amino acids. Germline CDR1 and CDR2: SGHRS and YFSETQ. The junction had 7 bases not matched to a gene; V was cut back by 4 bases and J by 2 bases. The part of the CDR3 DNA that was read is TGCGCCAGCAGCCCACAGGGGGTTACGACTAATGAAAAA. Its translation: CASSPQGVTTNEK. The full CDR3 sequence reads CASSPQGVTTNEKLFF. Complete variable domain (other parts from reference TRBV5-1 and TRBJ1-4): KAGVTQTPRYLIKTRGQQVTLSCSPISGHRSVSWYQQTPGQGLQFLFEYFSETQRNKGNFPGRFSGRQFSNSRSEMNVSTLELGDSALYLCASSPQGVTTNEKLFFGSGTQLSVL.

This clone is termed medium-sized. CDR3 DNA, as far as it was read: TGTGCCAGTAGTCCAGAGCGGGGGTACACCGGGGAG. This gives the protein CASSPERGYTGE. The whole CDR3 region reads CASSPERGYTGELFF. The V gene is TRBV19, the J gene TRBJ2-2, with 8 bases fitting TRBD2. The read terminates 3 residues before the CDR3 end, so the remaining end is supplied by the germline J gene. The V gene end was trimmed by 5 bases and the J gene end by 3 bases; junction bases not matched to a gene: 5. Looked up from germline, CDR1 is LNHDA and CDR2 is SQIVND (reference sequence). The CDR3 totals 15 residues.

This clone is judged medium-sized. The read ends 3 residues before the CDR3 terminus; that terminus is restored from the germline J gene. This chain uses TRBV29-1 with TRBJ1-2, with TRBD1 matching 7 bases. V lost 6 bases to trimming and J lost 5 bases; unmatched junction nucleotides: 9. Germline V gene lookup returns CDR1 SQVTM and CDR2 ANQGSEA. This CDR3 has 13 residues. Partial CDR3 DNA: TGCAGCGTCTCCTACGGACAGGCATATGGC. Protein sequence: CSVSYGQAYG. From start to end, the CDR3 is CSVSYGQAYGYTF.

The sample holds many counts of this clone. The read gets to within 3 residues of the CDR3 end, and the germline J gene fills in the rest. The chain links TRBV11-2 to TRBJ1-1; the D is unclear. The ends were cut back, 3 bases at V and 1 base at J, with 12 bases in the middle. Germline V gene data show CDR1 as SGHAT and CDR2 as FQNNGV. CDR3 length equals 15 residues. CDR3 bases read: TGTGCCAGCAGCTTCTCCGTATTCGGGAACACTGAA. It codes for CASSFSVFGNTE. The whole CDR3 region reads CASSFSVFGNTEAFF.